This record concerns one T cell receptor (beta chain) sequence. Its antigen remains unknown. At the DNA level, this CDR3 is encoded by other sequences in the same sample as well. The sample originates from a study of beta chain features in type 1 diabetes. Study-wide results and caveats: Shortening that was moderate but significant affected the TCRB CDR3s of Type 1 diabetes patients in all four CD4+ subsets. The VDJ junctions of type 1 diabetes patients carried fewer insertions and more deletions.

V lost 3 bases and J lost 3, with 3 bases in between. The CDR3 is 11 residues long. The germline V gene has CDR1 SGHAT and CDR2 FQNNGV. Every single donor gave one heparinised blood draw, and these averaged roughly 100 mL. Sequencing targeted expressed TCRB transcripts, as all isolated RNA had been reverse transcribed. Sequencing used immunoSEQ multiplex PCR; TCRdb keeps in-frame clones, though not all of them. The data show around 690,000 clones, with around 11% seen just once and more than 0.1% held by the top ten. The sequenced sample consisted of naive CD4+ T cells from blood. The clonotype originates from a man aged 25-40 years with type 1 diabetes. This rearrangement joins TRBV11-2 to TRBJ2-7, with D hard to call. The CDR3 DNA reads TGTGCCAGCAGCTTGCACTACGAGCAGTACTTC. This sequence encodes CASSLHYEQYF.